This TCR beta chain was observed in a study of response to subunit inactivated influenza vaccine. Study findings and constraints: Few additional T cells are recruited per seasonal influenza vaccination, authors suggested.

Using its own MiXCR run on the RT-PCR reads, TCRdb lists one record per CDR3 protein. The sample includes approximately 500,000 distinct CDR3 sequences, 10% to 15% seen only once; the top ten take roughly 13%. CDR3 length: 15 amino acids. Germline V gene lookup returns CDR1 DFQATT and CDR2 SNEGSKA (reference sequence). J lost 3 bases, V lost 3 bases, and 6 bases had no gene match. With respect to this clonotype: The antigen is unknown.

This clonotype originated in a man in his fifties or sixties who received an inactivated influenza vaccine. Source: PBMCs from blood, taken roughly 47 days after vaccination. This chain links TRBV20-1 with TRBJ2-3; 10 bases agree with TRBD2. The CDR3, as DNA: TGCAGTGCTAGGTCTAGCGGGGGTTTAACAGATACGCAGTATTTT. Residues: CSARSSGGLTDTQYF.